The T cell receptor beta chain under discussion was sequenced for a study of post-analysis software for immune sequencing data. Prepared TCR beta cDNA libraries contained unique molecular identifiers. When about 0.95 to 10 million T cells were used, they gave roughly 490,000 cDNA molecules. TCRdb redid the calling of the PCR reads with MiXCR, one entry per CDR3 protein. This sample has fewer than 550,000 distinct CDR3 sequences, with under 40% found just once. The V gene end was trimmed by 0 bases and the J gene end by 10 bases; junction bases not matched to a gene: 11. CDR1 is MGHRA and CDR2 is YSYEKL in the germline V gene. The length of the CDR3 is 15 residues. The study, taken as a whole, reports: In patients, TRBV5-6, TRBV5-1 and TRBV20-1 belonged to five TRBV segments found more frequently than in controls.

The table lists this clonotype with a few counts. Its antigen is not known. Material: blood. This clonotype originated in a girl aged 2 to 17 with multiple sclerosis. The J gene is TRBJ2-7, the V gene TRBV4-1; the match to TRBD2 covers 8 bases. CDR3 nucleotides: TGCGCCAGCAGCCAAGATCCGGGGGGGCTAGGAACCCAGTACTTC. The encoded protein is CASSQDPGGLGTQYF.